The present T cell receptor beta chain was sequenced within a study of memory CD8 T cells in hepatitis C reinfection (TCRdb year 2017). About the investigation overall: Two consecutive HCV infections were spontaneously resolved by three donors, whereas a primary infection was cleared by two donors who then became chronically infected after reinfection. HCV reinfection was defined as a positive HCV RNA test following two negative tests taken at least 60 days apart. Peak reinfection samples were collected 3 to 8 weeks after reinfection was detected. The TCR beta repertoire of virus-specific CD8 T cells was tracked longitudinally in a few donors across an HCV reinfection episode. A few reinfection cases with stored pre-reinfection samples were identified between the late 2000s and the early 2010s. In the reinfection study, participants who had previously resolved an HCV infection were followed up every 3 months. Previously published longitudinal data on tetramer+ CD8 T cell frequency were used to pick the peak reinfection time point.

To prepare the library, the immunoSEQ multiplex PCR assay was applied. Genomic DNA was extracted from sorted cells, and the TCR beta V, D and J regions were sequenced by Adaptive Biotechnologies' automated high-throughput method. A two-step, bias-controlled multiplex PCR was used to amplify the CDR3 regions. Amplified TCR beta libraries were sequenced on an Illumina instrument. In the authors' own workflow: Demultiplexed reads were processed to lower amplification and sequencing bias, and the IMGT database was used to assign CDR3 sequences to gene families. ImmunoSEQ software version 2.0 was used to analyze the repertoire data. Clonotype lists were filtered to remove out-of-frame sequences and sequences containing stop codons in the CDR3. Clonotypes with a frequency below 0.01% were excluded because such clonotypes corresponded to less than one cell. Richness was computed as observed richness divided by input cell number, and evenness as Shannon entropy divided by log observed richness. To measure repertoire diversity and how similar the repertoire was between time points, Simpson diversity and Morisita-Horn overlap indices were applied. Clonotypes were grouped as dominant (>1%), sub-dominant (0.5-0.99%), low abundance (0.1-0.49%) or lowest abundance (<0.1%). A germline index was calculated as total CDR3 length minus total nucleotide additions, divided by total CDR3 length. What TCRdb holds here is the immuneACCESS table cut down to in-frame rearrangements. Part of the clones is not present; checked against another copy, under half of the missing clones reflect an unresolved V gene, and the others are unexplained. Clone size and the V and J calls come from that table; the DNA yielded D and trimming. This sample lists 35,000 to 50,000 clones; more than 75% were detected once. The ten largest clones represent roughly 1.2% of the sample.

What the research found in general, with its limitations: Because the study included only 4 to 6 donors, definitive conclusions about public clonotypes linked to secondary clearance could not be reached.

Read against the paper, the sample's time point label means: peak reinfection, 3 to 8 weeks after reinfection detection. Sorted cells were sequenced directly ex vivo, with no in vitro expansion before TCR sequencing. The donors, who were people who inject drugs, were enrolled in the Montreal Acute Hepatitis C Cohort Study (HEPCO) in Canada. As controls, total naive CD8 T cells, sorted as viable CD3+ CD8+ CD45RO-, were obtained from two donors at each of the three reinfection time points. Before sorting, cryopreserved peripheral blood mononuclear cells were thawed, and CD8 T cells were purified from the thawed cells. CD8 T cells were enriched by negative selection with the MACS CD8+ T cell Isolation Kit. Cells were sorted on a BD FACSAria II sorter using FACSDiva software, and FlowJo was used for data analysis. Via the germline V gene, CDR1 is SNHLY and CDR2 FYNNEI. The CDR3, from cysteine to phenylalanine, totals 13 residues. Only the CDR3 part of the read is kept: 39 bases, read in frame from the first base. Trimming leaves V shorter by 7 bases and J shorter by 2 bases, with the junction holding 4 bases beyond the gene matches.

Worth noting for this clone: Its recognized antigen is unknown. One base away there is no much larger clone; base qualities are not given.

Material for sequencing was naive CD8+ T cells sorted from blood. The intended sense of this specimen's cell subset or site label: total naive CD8+CD45RO- T cells. Rearrangement joined TRBV2 to TRBJ1-1; 7 middle bases align to TRBD1. The source of this sequence is a man younger than 35 with hepatitis C virus infection. This receptor carries the CDR3 CASKGQPNTEAFF. The sequenced DNA is TGTGCCAGCAAGGGACAGCCAAACACTGAAGCTTTCTTT.